The 18 T cell receptor beta chains reported below all come from one sample, sequenced in a study of blood T cells in healthy people across ages. Next came a second PCR, run for about 7 to 12 cycles, which used a sample-barcoded 5' primer along with a J-beta primer mix. TCRdb re-called the 5' RACE reads with MiXCR, one entry per CDR3 protein. The sample lists approximately 900,000 distinct CDR3 sequences, about 28% occurring once. This same sample was also taken into another study, of T cells of mothers and their children.

The source material was blood. These receptors were collected from a middle-aged woman in good health.

V usage is TRBV5-1 and J usage is TRBJ2-1; perhaps TRBD2 as D (7 bases). Germline-derived CDR1 and CDR2 are SGHRS and YFSETQ. V was pared by 0 bases and J by 7 bases, with 14 bases between. The CDR3 is 15 amino acids. In DNA form, the CDR3 reads TGCGCCAGCAGCTTGGTAGGGGGGGCGAGGAATGAGCAGTTCTTC. This encodes CASSLVGGARNEQFF.

CDR3 amino acids: CANTLSTGLETQYF. CDR3 sequence (DNA): TGTGCCAACACCCTTTCGACAGGGCTAGAGACCCAGTACTTC. J is TRBJ2-5 and V is TRBV12-3 or TRBV12-4; 7 nucleotides match TRBD1. CDR3 length: 14 amino acids. Trimming cost V 10 bases and J 4 bases; bases outside gene matches: 12.

The V call is TRBV20-1, the J call TRBJ2-7, with a tentative D call TRBD1 (6 bases). Germline V gene lookup returns CDR1 DFQATT and CDR2 SNEGSKA (reference sequence). V shed 3 bases and J shed 2 bases, with 14 bases lying between them. The CDR3 has 14 residues. CDR3 amino acids: CSARNYRGTYEQYF. The CDR3 coding sequence is TGCAGTGCTAGGAATTATAGGGGGACCTACGAGCAGTACTTC.

V is TRBV7-3 and J is TRBJ1-2; D is possibly TRBD1 (5 bases). Trimming removed 5 bases from V and 5 bases from J, with 15 bases in between. Germline values: CDR1 SGHTA, CDR2 FQGTGA. CDR3 length: 14 amino acids. The CDR3 nucleotides read TGTGCCAGCAGCCCAGGGCATGGTGAATATGGCTACACCTTC. Translation gives CASSPGHGEYGYTF.

Concerning this clonotype: This may be a read error: a much more frequent sequence differs by one nucleotide. The rearrangement joins TRBV27 to TRBJ2-7, with D possibly TRBD1 on 5 matching bases. This CDR3 is built from 15 residues. Germline values: CDR1 MNHEY, CDR2 SMNVEV (reference sequence). The CDR3 loop is CASSLWQGTRKERYF. DNA of the CDR3: TGTGCCAGCAGTTTATGGCAGGGCACTCGGAAAGAGCGGTACTTC.

This clonotype was seen a handful of times. The chain employs TRBV5-5 and TRBJ2-1; D remains ambiguous. V gave up 7 bases and J gave up 5 bases, with 19 bases separating them. Germline V CDR1 and CDR2: SGHKS, YYEKEE (reference sequence). The CDR3 extends over 15 amino acids. The CDR3 bases are TGTGCCAGCGAGAAGGGTAGTTTTTCGGACAATGAGCAGTTCTTC. Protein product: CASEKGSFSDNEQFF.

This clonotype was counted between two and nine times. Being one base from a much bigger clone, this may be a read error. The J gene is TRBJ2-1, the V gene TRBV6-5, with D hard to call. CDR1 is MNHEY and CDR2 is SVGAGI in the germline V gene. This CDR3 has 13 amino acids. The CDR3 DNA reads as TGTGCCTGCAGTTACTCGATCTCCAATGAGCAGTTCTTC. It specifies CACSYSISNEQFF.

The rearrangement links TRBV6-1 to TRBJ2-5, with 11 bases lining up with TRBD2. The CDR3 runs to 19 residues. Germline values: CDR1 MNHNS, CDR2 SASEGT. V lost 2 bases to trimming and J lost 5 bases; unmatched junction nucleotides: 16. CDR3 in DNA: TGTGCCAGCAGTGAAATTTTAGGACAGGTAGCGGGGGGGCAGGAGACCCAGTACTTC. Translated: CASSEILGQVAGGQETQYF.

This sequence joins TRBV20-1 and TRBJ2-1; D gene unclear. V was trimmed by 2 bases and J by 8 bases, leaving 16 bases between them. Germline V gene lookup returns CDR1 DFQATT and CDR2 SNEGSKA (reference sequence). This CDR3 spans 14 amino acids. The CDR3 DNA reads as TGCAGTGCTAGACCCTTACTCCAAGCATATGAGCAGTTCTTC. As protein: CSARPLLQAYEQFF.

This clonotype was observed a few times. This chain uses TRBV7-2 with TRBJ2-1; D possibly corresponds to TRBD1 (5 bases). Trimming pared 4 bases from V and 2 bases from J, leaving 12 bases between. Germline CDR1 SGHTA, CDR2 FQGNSA. CDR3 size: 15 residues. CDR3 protein: CASSSPDSPYNEQFF. In nucleotides, the CDR3 is TGTGCCAGCAGCTCCCCCGACAGCCCCTACAATGAGCAGTTCTTC.

This sequence joins TRBV3-1 and TRBJ2-1; 8 nucleotides align to TRBD1. Germline CDR1 is LGHDT and CDR2 is YNNKEL (reference sequence). The CDR3 has 20 amino acids. With V trimmed by 4 bases and J by 7 bases, 24 bases remained unmatched. CDR3 bases: TGTGCCAGCAGCCGCCGAAACCTAGACGTTGGGACAGGATTTTTGAATGAGCAGTTCTTC. It specifies CASSRRNLDVGTGFLNEQFF.

This rearrangement joins TRBV21-1 to TRBJ2-2; TRBD1, the D gene given by the table, was not confirmed from the DNA. TRBV21-1 is flagged as a pseudogene. The CDR3 contains 16 residues. The CDR3 loop reads CASSHDWGDNTGELFF. As DNA, the CDR3 is TGTGCCAGCAGCCACGATTGGGGGGATAACACCGGGGAGCTGTTTTTT.

This clonotype was seen a handful of times. CDR3: CATRGGSGGAGNYGYTF. CDR3 in DNA: TGTGCCACCAGAGGCGGGTCAGGGGGCGCCGGGAACTATGGCTACACCTTC. The rearrangement uses TRBV27 and TRBJ1-2, with 8 bases lining up with TRBD1. V dropped 10 bases and J dropped 2; count of bases not matched to a gene: 18. Per germline, CDR1 MNHEY and CDR2 SMNVEV (reference sequence). This CDR3 is 17 amino acids long.

Only a few counts were recorded for this clonotype. The gene calls are TRBV5-1 and TRBJ1-2; the D gene is possibly TRBD1 (6 bases). V dropped 3 bases and J dropped 3 bases, with 12 bases sitting between them. This CDR3 is 14 amino acids long. Germline loops: CDR1 SGHRS, CDR2 YFSETQ. CDR3 in amino acids: CASSSEGGDYGYTF. The CDR3 bases are TGCGCCAGCAGCTCTGAGGGGGGGGACTATGGCTACACCTTC.

This clonotype was found many times. V and J are TRBV29-1 and TRBJ1-2; D is undetermined. Trimming took 0 bases from V and 5 from J, leaving 10 bases between them. This CDR3 comprises 13 residues. Germline CDR1 and CDR2: SQVTM and ANQGSEA. The CDR3 nucleotides read TGCAGCGTTGAAGATCAACGAGGGTATGGCTACACCTTC. It specifies CSVEDQRGYGYTF.

This clonotype has more than one count but fewer than ten. The chain couples TRBV20-1 to TRBJ1-6; D perhaps matches TRBD1 (5 bases). From germline, CDR1 is DFQATT and CDR2 SNEGSKA (reference sequence). Trimming took off 0 bases at V and 7 bases at J, with 13 bases between the two ends. The CDR3 spans 15 residues. CDR3 in amino acids: CSARDSGGSNSPLHF. CDR3 DNA: TGCAGTGCTAGAGATAGCGGGGGGTCCAATTCACCCCTCCACTTT.

This chain connects TRBV6-2 or TRBV6-3 to TRBJ2-7; the match to TRBD2 covers 10 bases. V lost 6 bases, J lost 6 bases, and 11 bases stayed unmatched. The CDR3 totals 15 residues. CDR1 is MNHEY and CDR2 is SVGEGT in the germline V gene. The chain's CDR3 is CASRQPGLATSEQYF. CDR3 sequence (DNA): TGTGCCAGCAGACAGCCGGGACTAGCGACTTCCGAGCAGTACTTC.

In the case of this clonotype: This may arise from a read error, as a much more abundant clone is one base away. CDR3 DNA: TGTGCCAGCAGTGACCGACAGGCCCTTGCCTACAATGAGCAGGTCTTC. This codes for CASSDRQALAYNEQVF. This chain joins TRBV12-3 or TRBV12-4 and TRBJ2-1, with D tentatively TRBD1 (6 bases). The CDR3 is 16 amino acids.